This TCR beta chain was documented in a study of CD4 T cells in relation to SARS-CoV-2 and coronaviruses. Study-wide background: TCR beta CDR3s were sequenced after roughly 10-day antigen culture of PBMCs. Study-wide results and limits: Monoreactive clones expanded significantly more to SARS-CoV-2 than crossreactive clones did.

The table came from immunoSEQ multiplex PCR; TCRdb's copy has only in-frame clones and leaves some out. The sample lists around 35,000 clones; roughly 84% were seen once. This CDR3 has 17 amino acids. Trimming took 2 bases from V and 4 from J, leaving 18 bases between them. Germline V gives CDR1 LNHNV, CDR2 YYDKDF (reference sequence). As regards this clone: Its target is unknown.

CD4 enrichment then naive enrichment separated naive from memory CD4+ cells. For approximately 10 days, around 100,000 sorted CD4+ cells grew with T cell-depleted PBMCs and CEF. The sample was naive CD4+ T cells from PBMCs, cultured in vitro. The subset is: naive CD4+ T cells isolated by negative enrichment. This receptor was obtained from an adult with COVID-19. This chain links TRBV15 with TRBJ1-5; D may be TRBD1 (5 bases). The CDR3 DNA is TGTGCCACCAGCAGACGCCTTGGGGGGGGTTCAAATCAGCCCCAGCATTTT. Its protein product is CATSRRLGGGSNQPQHF.